A selection of T cell receptor beta chains follows, all from one sample in a study of cytomegalovirus exposure and HLA in healthy donors. Generated by immunoSEQ multiplex PCR, the TCRdb table keeps only in-frame clones and is missing some. The repertoire holds 150,000 to 250,000 clones, with around 80% as singletons. Sequencing used PBMCs. These TCRs come from a young man in good health and CMV-seronegative. Each CDR3 is given with its conserved first and last residue. D genes are given only for firm matches. Not all rows give a size; the values are once, few, many and, for expanded clones, a class.

v_gene,j_gene,d_gene,abundance,CDR3nt,CDR3aa
TRBV9,TRBJ1-1,TRBD1,.,TGTGCCAGCAGCAAGGGACAGCTCACTGAAGCTTTCTTT,CASSKGQLTEAFF
TRBV27,TRBJ2-3,.,.,TGTGCCAGCAGTCTAAAAAGCACAGATACGCAGTATTTT,CASSLKSTDTQYF
TRBV5-1,TRBJ2-7,.,few,TGCGCCAGCAGCTATGGACAGTCCTACGAGCAGTACTTC,CASSYGQSYEQYF
TRBV5-1,TRBJ2-1,TRBD1,.,TGCGCCAGCAGCTTATCCGGGACAGGGGCCAATGAGCAGTTCTTC,CASSLSGTGANEQFF
TRBV6-1,TRBJ2-7,.,once,TGTGCCAGCAGTGAAGCGCACAGGGTACGCTACGAGCAGTACTTC,CASSEAHRVRYEQYF
TRBV5-6,TRBJ1-4,TRBD1,.,TGTGCCAGCAGCCAACCCAGACAGGGAGGAGCGGAAAAACTGTTTTTT,CASSQPRQGGAEKLFF
TRBV29-1,TRBJ1-6,.,.,TGCAGCGTTGAAAGGAGCTCCTATAATTCACCCCTCCACTTT,CSVERSSYNSPLHF
TRBV10-1,TRBJ2-5,.,.,TGCGCCAGCAGTAGGACAGAGGCCGGGGAGACCCAGTACTTC,CASSRTEAGETQYF
TRBV29-1,TRBJ2-1,.,.,TGCAGCGTTGACGGTCTAGCGACTGGGAATGAGCAGTTCTTC,CSVDGLATGNEQFF
TRBV2,TRBJ2-1,TRBD2,.,TGTGCCAGCACGGGGACTAGCGATTACAATGAGCAGTTCTTC,CASTGTSDYNEQFF
TRBV4-1,TRBJ2-7,.,.,TGCGCCAGCAGCCAATACGGCTCCTACGAGCAGTACTTC,CASSQYGSYEQYF
TRBV5-5,TRBJ2-7,TRBD2,.,TGTGCCAGCAGCTTCCTAGCGGGAGCCTACGAGCAGTACTTC,CASSFLAGAYEQYF
TRBV4-1,TRBJ2-3,TRBD2,.,TGCGCCAGCAGCCCGGGAGCGGGAATGCCAGATACGCAGTATTTT,CASSPGAGMPDTQYF
TRBV5-4,TRBJ2-2,TRBD2,.,TGTGCCAGCAGCCCCGGGGGGATGAACACCGGGGAGCTGTTTTTT,CASSPGGMNTGELFF
TRBV5-5,TRBJ2-7,.,.,TGTGCCAGCAGCTTGCAGACTCGGATTATCTACGAGCAGTACTTC,CASSLQTRIIYEQYF
TRBV18,TRBJ2-3,.,.,TGTGCCAGCTCACCGCAAGAGTTCAGGGATACGCAGTATTTT,CASSPQEFRDTQYF
TRBV11-3,TRBJ1-2,TRBD1,.,TGTGCCAGCAGCTTAGTAGGGGACAGGTTCAACTATGGCTACACCTTC,CASSLVGDRFNYGYTF
TRBV5-4,TRBJ2-5,.,.,TGTGCCAGCAGCTGGCGGGGCAGAGAGACCCAGTACTTC,CASSWRGRETQYF
TRBV27,TRBJ2-6,TRBD1,.,TGTGCCAGCAGAAAGACAGGGTCCCGCTCTGGGGCCAACGTCCTGACTTTC,CASRKTGSRSGANVLTF
TRBV7-3,TRBJ2-6,TRBD2,.,TGTGCCAGCAGCTTGCCGGGGGGGACGGTCCTCTCTGGGGCCAACGTCCTGACTTTC,CASSLPGGTVLSGANVLTF
TRBV5-6,TRBJ1-6,.,.,TGTGCCAGCAGCCTCCCGGGCCCGGGGGATTCACCCCTCCACTTT,CASSLPGPGDSPLHF
TRBV7-8,TRBJ2-1,.,.,TGTGCCAGCAGCTTAGCGCCTAGAAGGAATGAGCAGTTCTTC,CASSLAPRRNEQFF
TRBV19,TRBJ2-5,.,.,TGTGCCAGCCTCCGGGAGACCCAGTACTTC,CASLRETQYF
TRBV29-1,TRBJ1-2,TRBD1,.,TGCAGCGTTGAAGAACAGGGGTATGGCTACACCTTC,CSVEEQGYGYTF
TRBV9,TRBJ2-1,TRBD2,.,TGTGCCAGCAGCGCTAGCGGGAGGGCGTTAAATGAGCAGTTCTTC,CASSASGRALNEQFF
TRBV5-4,TRBJ2-3,.,.,TGTGCCAGCAGCCCGAACGGGGTCTTGGGGGCCACAGATACGCAGTATTTT,CASSPNGVLGATDTQYF
TRBV30,TRBJ2-7,.,.,TGTGCCTGGAGTGTACATCGAGGAGGGCTCAGCGAGCAGTACTTC,CAWSVHRGGLSEQYF
TRBV14,TRBJ2-7,.,once,TGTGCCAGCAGCCAGTCTCGCGAGCAGTACTTC,CASSQSREQYF
TRBV4-2,TRBJ2-7,TRBD2,.,TGTGCCAGCAGCCAAGTAAGGGCTAGCGGGAGCCATTACGAGCAGTACTTC,CASSQVRASGSHYEQYF
TRBV6-1,TRBJ2-2,TRBD1,.,TGTGCCAGCAGGGGGGGACAGGTGTACACCGGGGAGCTGTTTTTT,CASRGGQVYTGELFF
TRBV18,TRBJ2-1,TRBD2,.,TGTGCCAGCTCACTATGGACTAGCGGGAGTTCCTACAATGAGCAGTTCTTC,CASSLWTSGSSYNEQFF
TRBV5-1,TRBJ1-1,TRBD1,.,TGCGCCAGCAGCTTTGGGACAGTGAACACTGAAGCTTTCTTT,CASSFGTVNTEAFF
TRBV29-1,TRBJ2-7,TRBD1,.,TGCAGCGTTGAAGGGGGCGGGACAGGGCTTTCCTACGAGCAGTACTTC,CSVEGGGTGLSYEQYF
TRBV9,TRBJ1-6,.,.,TGTGCCAGCAGCGTAAACAGTAATTCACCCCTCCACTTT,CASSVNSNSPLHF
TRBV4-1,TRBJ1-5,.,.,TGCGCCAGCAGCCTGGGGGGTAACAATCAGCCCCAGCATTTT,CASSLGGNNQPQHF
TRBV5-4,TRBJ2-1,.,.,TGTGCCAGCAGCTTGGGAACTAACTCCTACAATGAGCAGTTCTTC,CASSLGTNSYNEQFF
TRBV28,TRBJ1-3,TRBD1,few,TGTGCCAGCAGTCCACAGGGGTTTGGGGCTGGAAACACCATATATTTT,CASSPQGFGAGNTIYF
TRBV11-1,TRBJ2-5,.,.,TGTGCCAGCAGCTTAGACGGCGGGAACCAAGAGACCCAGTACTTC,CASSLDGGNQETQYF
TRBV28,TRBJ1-1,TRBD1,.,TGTGCCAGCAGTTCGACAGGGCTGAACACTGAAGCTTTCTTT,CASSSTGLNTEAFF
TRBV2,TRBJ2-1,TRBD1,.,TGTGCCAGCCCTGCCGGACAGGGGGCGTCAAGCTCCTACAATGAGCAGTTCTTC,CASPAGQGASSSYNEQFF
TRBV12-5,TRBJ2-2,TRBD1,.,TGTGCTAGTGGTTTGGTCAGGACAGGGGGGCCCGGGGAGCTGTTTTTT,CASGLVRTGGPGELFF
TRBV7-9,TRBJ1-2,TRBD1,.,TGTGCCAGCAGCCCCGCAGGGGGCTATGGCTACACCTTC,CASSPAGGYGYTF
TRBV6-1,TRBJ1-6,.,.,TGTGCCAGCGTCAAAATCGGGACCTATAATTCACCCCTCCACTTT,CASVKIGTYNSPLHF
TRBV7-7,TRBJ2-1,TRBD2,.,TGTGCCAGCAGCTTAGGGGTAGGGCTAGCGGGAACCAAACACAATGAGCAGTTCTTC,CASSLGVGLAGTKHNEQFF
TRBV19,TRBJ2-6,.,.,TGTGCCAGTAGTTCGGTTAGAGTCTCTGGGGCCAACGTCCTGACTTTC,CASSSVRVSGANVLTF
TRBV7-3,TRBJ2-2,TRBD2,.,TGTGCCAGCAGCTCAGAAGGACTAGCGTCCACCGGGGAGCTGTTTTTT,CASSSEGLASTGELFF
TRBV7-3,TRBJ1-1,TRBD1,.,TGTGCCAGCAGCTCGGGACAGGGGAGGGACACTGAAGCTTTCTTT,CASSSGQGRDTEAFF
TRBV7-9,TRBJ2-7,TRBD2,.,TGTGCCAGCAGCTTAGTAGGGGGGACTAGCGGGATGGACGAGCAGTACTTC,CASSLVGGTSGMDEQYF
TRBV25-1,TRBJ2-5,.,.,TGTGCCAGCAGTGAATATACAGGTTCCTCAGGGGAGACCCAGTACTTC,CASSEYTGSSGETQYF
TRBV10-3,TRBJ2-7,TRBD2,.,TGTGCCATCAGTGAGGGGCGGGGGGCCCCCTACGAGCAGTACTTC,CAISEGRGAPYEQYF
TRBV7-2,TRBJ2-5,.,.,TGTGCCAGCAGCTTAGACGGGTCAGAGACCCAGTACTTC,CASSLDGSETQYF
TRBV28,TRBJ1-6,TRBD1,.,TGTGCCGTAAGACGCAGACAGGGACCAAATTCACCCCTCCACTTT,CAVRRRQGPNSPLHF
TRBV5-1,TRBJ2-5,TRBD2,.,TGCGCCAGCAGCCCGGGGAGCGCGCGGGGGGAGACCCAGTACTTC,CASSPGSARGETQYF